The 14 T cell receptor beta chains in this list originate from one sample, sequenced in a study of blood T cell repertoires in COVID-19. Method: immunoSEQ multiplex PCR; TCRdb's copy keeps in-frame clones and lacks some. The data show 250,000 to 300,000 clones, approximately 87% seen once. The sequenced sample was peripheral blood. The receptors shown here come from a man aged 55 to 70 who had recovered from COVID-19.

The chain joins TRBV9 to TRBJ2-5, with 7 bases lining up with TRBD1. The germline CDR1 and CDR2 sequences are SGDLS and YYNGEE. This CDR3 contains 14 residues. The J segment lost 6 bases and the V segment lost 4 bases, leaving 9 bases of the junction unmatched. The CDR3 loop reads CASSQAGGAQTQYF. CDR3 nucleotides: TGTGCCAGCAGCCAGGCAGGGGGTGCGCAGACCCAGTACTTC.

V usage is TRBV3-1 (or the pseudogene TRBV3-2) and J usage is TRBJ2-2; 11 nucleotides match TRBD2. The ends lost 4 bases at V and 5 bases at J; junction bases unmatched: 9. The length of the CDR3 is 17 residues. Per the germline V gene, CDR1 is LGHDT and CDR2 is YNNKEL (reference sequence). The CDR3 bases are TGTGCCAGCAGCCCCTACATGGGACTAGCGGCGACCGGGGAGCTGTTTTTT. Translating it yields CASSPYMGLAATGELFF.

The CDR3 DNA is TGTGCCAGCAGTGATGATATGGCGGTTGGTAAGACCCAGTACTTC. As protein: CASSDDMAVGKTQYF. The chain carries TRBV2 and TRBJ2-5; D remains unclear. V was cut by 3 bases and J by 6 bases, with 17 bases left in between. Germline CDR1 and CDR2: SNHLY and FYNNEI. The CDR3 contains 15 residues.

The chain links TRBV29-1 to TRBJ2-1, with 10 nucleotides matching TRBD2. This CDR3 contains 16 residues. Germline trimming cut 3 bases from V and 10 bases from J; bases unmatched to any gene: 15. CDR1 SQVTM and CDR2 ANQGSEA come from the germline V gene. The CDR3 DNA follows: TGCAGCGTTGATTCGGGTAAAAGCGGGAGGGCCCGGGAGCAGTTCTTC. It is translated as CSVDSGKSGRAREQFF.

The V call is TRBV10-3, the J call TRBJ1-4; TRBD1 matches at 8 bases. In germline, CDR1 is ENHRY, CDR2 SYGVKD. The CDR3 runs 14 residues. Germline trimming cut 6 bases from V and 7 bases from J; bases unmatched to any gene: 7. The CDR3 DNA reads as TGTGCCATCAGCGGACAGGGCGAGAGTGAAAAACTGTTTTTT. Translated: CAISGQGESEKLFF.

The chain's CDR3 is CASSYGGRDNQPQHF. The DNA of the CDR3 is TGTGCCAGCAGTTACGGGGGCAGGGACAATCAGCCCCAGCATTTT. The chain combines TRBV6-6 with TRBJ1-5; possible D gene TRBD1, 6 bases. This CDR3 spans 15 amino acids. Trimming removed 2 bases at V and 3 bases at J, with 11 bases between. From germline, CDR1 is MNHNY and CDR2 SVGAGI (reference sequence).

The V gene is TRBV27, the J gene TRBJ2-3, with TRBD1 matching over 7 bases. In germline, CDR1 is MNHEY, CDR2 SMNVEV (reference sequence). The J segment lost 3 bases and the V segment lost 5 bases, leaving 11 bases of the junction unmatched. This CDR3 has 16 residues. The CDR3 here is CASSKGQLIPTDTQYF. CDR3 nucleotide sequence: TGTGCCAGCAGTAAGGGACAGCTGATTCCAACAGATACGCAGTATTTT.

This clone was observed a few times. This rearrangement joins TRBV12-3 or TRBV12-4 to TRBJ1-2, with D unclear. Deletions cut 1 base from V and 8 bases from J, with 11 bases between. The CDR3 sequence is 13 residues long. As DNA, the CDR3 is TGTGCCAGCAGTTTAGGAACGTACTCCGGCTACACCTTC. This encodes CASSLGTYSGYTF.

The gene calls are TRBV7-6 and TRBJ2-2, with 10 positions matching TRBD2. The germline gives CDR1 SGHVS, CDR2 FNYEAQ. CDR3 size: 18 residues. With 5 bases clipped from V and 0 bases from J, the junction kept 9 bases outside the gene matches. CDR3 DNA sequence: TGTGCCAGCAGCCCCCGTACAGCGGGGGGGACGAACACCGGGGAGCTGTTTTTT. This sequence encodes CASSPRTAGGTNTGELFF.

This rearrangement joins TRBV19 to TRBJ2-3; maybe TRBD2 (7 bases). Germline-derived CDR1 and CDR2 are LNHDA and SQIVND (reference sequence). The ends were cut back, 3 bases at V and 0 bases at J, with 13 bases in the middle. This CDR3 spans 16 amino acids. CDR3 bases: TGTGCCAGTAGTATCCTTGCGGGGGCCAGCACAGATACGCAGTATTTT. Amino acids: CASSILAGASTDTQYF.

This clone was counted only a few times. CDR3 loop: CASGLGQGVNQPQHF. The CDR3 DNA reads as TGTGCTAGTGGTCTTGGACAGGGCGTCAATCAGCCCCAGCATTTT. The V gene is TRBV12-5, the J gene TRBJ1-5; TRBD1 matches at 8 bases. Unmatched junction bases numbered 6, after V lost 5 bases and J lost 3 bases. The CDR3 contains 15 residues. Germline values: CDR1 LGHNT, CDR2 FRNRAP.

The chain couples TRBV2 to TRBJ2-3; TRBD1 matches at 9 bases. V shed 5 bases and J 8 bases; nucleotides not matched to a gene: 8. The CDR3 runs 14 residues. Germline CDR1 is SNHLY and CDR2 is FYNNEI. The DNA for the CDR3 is TGTGCCAGCAGTCCCGGACAGGGGTCGGGTACGCAGTATTTT. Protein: CASSPGQGSGTQYF.

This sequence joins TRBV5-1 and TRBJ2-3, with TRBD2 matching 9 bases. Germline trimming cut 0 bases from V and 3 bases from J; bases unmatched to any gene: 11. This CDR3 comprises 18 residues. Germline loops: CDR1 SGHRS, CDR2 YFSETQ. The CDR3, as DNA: TGCGCCAGCAGCTTGGACGGGACTAGCATACTTAGGACAGATACGCAGTATTTT. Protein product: CASSLDGTSILRTDTQYF.

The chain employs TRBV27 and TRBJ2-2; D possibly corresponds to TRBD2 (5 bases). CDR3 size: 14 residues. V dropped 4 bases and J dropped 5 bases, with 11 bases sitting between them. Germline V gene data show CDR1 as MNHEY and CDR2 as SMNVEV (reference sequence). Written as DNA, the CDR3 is TGTGCCAGCAGTTCGAGGGTCAGGACCGGGGAGCTGTTTTTT. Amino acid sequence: CASSSRVRTGELFF.